This T cell receptor (beta chain) was found in a study of blood T cell repertoires in COVID-19. V was clipped by 0 bases and J by 5 bases, with 2 bases between them. There are 12 residues in the CDR3. The V gene's germline CDR1 is GTSNPN and CDR2 SVGIG (reference sequence). Assay used: immunoSEQ multiplex PCR; TCRdb lists only in-frame clones, some missing. The sample comprises roughly 340,000 clones, roughly 86% of which are singletons, and 5.5% to 7.5% rests with the top ten. The V call is TRBV30, the J call TRBJ2-6; D gene unclear. Sequencing used peripheral blood. This receptor was identified in a woman aged 70-85 years with COVID-19, enrolled during active disease. CDR3 in amino acids: CAWSVRANVLTF. The CDR3 region has the DNA TGTGCCTGGAGTGTTAGGGCCAACGTCCTGACTTTC.